Shown below are 7 T cell receptor beta chains from a single sample sequenced in a study of blood T cell repertoires in COVID-19. Libraries were prepared by immunoSEQ multiplex PCR; TCRdb keeps only in-frame clonotypes and omits some of them. The repertoire holds 100,000 to 150,000 clones, with more than 75% as singletons. The sequenced sample was peripheral blood. The receptor set was obtained from a woman in her 70s with COVID-19, enrolled during active disease.

This chain links TRBV5-1 with TRBJ2-1, with 12 nucleotides matching TRBD2. The CDR3 is made up of 19 amino acids. V was clipped by 0 bases and J by 5 bases; unmatched bases: 12. Germline V gives CDR1 SGHRS, CDR2 YFSETQ. The CDR3 loop reads CASSLETLPLAGGDNEQFF. CDR3 sequence (DNA): TGCGCCAGCAGCTTGGAGACCCTACCCCTAGCGGGGGGGGACAATGAGCAGTTCTTC. The entire variable domain, with the rest obtained from reference TRBV5-1 and TRBJ2-1, is as follows: KAGVTQTPRYLIKTRGQQVTLSCSPISGHRSVSWYQQTPGQGLQFLFEYFSETQRNKGNFPGRFSGRQFSNSRSEMNVSTLELGDSALYLCASSLETLPLAGGDNEQFFGPGTRLTVL.

The chain carries TRBV18 and TRBJ1-4, with TRBD1 identical over 7 bases. Trimming took 4 bases from V and 5 from J; bases not matched to a gene: 1. The germline gives CDR1 KGHSH, CDR2 LQKENI. CDR3 length: 13 amino acids. CDR3 in amino acids: CASSRDSNEKLFF. The DNA for the CDR3 is TGTGCCAGCTCACGGGACAGCAATGAAAAACTGTTTTTT.

V gene TRBV7-7 combines with J gene TRBJ2-5, with 11 bases fitting TRBD2. CDR3 length equals 17 residues. V trimming: 3 bases; J trimming: 1 base; junction bases outside the gene matches: 7. Germline CDR1 is SSHAT and CDR2 is FNYEAQ (reference sequence). In DNA, the CDR3 is TGTGCCAGCAGCTTGGCTAGCGGGGGGCCCTTCCAAGAGACCCAGTACTTC. Its protein product is CASSLASGGPFQETQYF. Full variable domain (remainder filled in from reference TRBV7-7 and TRBJ2-5): GAGVSQSPRYKVTKRGQDVTLRCDPISSHATLYWYQQALGQGPEFLTYFNYEAQPDKSGLPSDRFSAERPEGSISTLTIQRTEQRDSAMYRCASSLASGGPFQETQYFGPGTRLLVL.

This clone was found a few times. V usage is TRBV18 and J usage is TRBJ1-2; 8 positions agree with TRBD1. The CDR3 loop spans 14 amino acids. CDR1 and CDR2 from the germline V gene are KGHSH and LQKENI. The J segment lost 2 bases and the V segment lost 1 base, leaving 0 bases of the junction unmatched. CDR3 DNA sequence: TGTGCCAGCTCACCACGGACAGGGAACTATGGCTACACCTTC. Translation: CASSPRTGNYGYTF.

The chain joins TRBV3-1 (or the pseudogene TRBV3-2) to TRBJ1-5, with 9 bases lining up with TRBD1. Germline trimming cut 2 bases from V and 5 bases from J; bases unmatched to any gene: 4. CDR3 length equals 15 residues. Germline V gene data show CDR1 as LGHDT and CDR2 as YNNKEL (reference sequence). CDR3 nucleotide sequence: TGTGCCAGCAGCCAAAGTCGGACAGGGGATCAGCCCCAGCATTTT. Translating gives CASSQSRTGDQPQHF.

This clone is categorized as medium-sized. V is TRBV6-1 and J is TRBJ1-3; D is ambiguous. Trimming pared 2 bases from V and 8 bases from J, leaving 13 bases between. This CDR3 region has 14 residues. Germline assignment: CDR1 MNHNS and CDR2 SASEGT. CDR3 coding DNA: TGTGCCAGCAGTGAAAAGAGCATTTCGGACACCATATATTTT. It specifies CASSEKSISDTIYF.

This clone was detected only once. The CDR3 DNA reads TGTGCCAGCCGTCTCATGGACAGGGTGGTGAATTCACCCCTCCACTTT. Translated: CASRLMDRVVNSPLHF. This chain links TRBV28 with TRBJ1-6; 8 bases map to TRBD1. V lost 8 bases to trimming and J lost 7 bases; unmatched junction nucleotides: 13. Germline values: CDR1 MDHEN, CDR2 SYDVKM. This CDR3 comprises 16 residues.